This T cell receptor (beta chain) was identified in a study of OX40 agonist ivuxolimab in advanced cancers. Method: immunoSEQ multiplex PCR; TCRdb's copy keeps in-frame clones and lacks some. The data show 22,000 or so clones, roughly four fifths seen once. V lost 7 bases, J lost 2 bases, and 9 bases stayed unmatched. Germline assignment: CDR1 MDHEN and CDR2 SYDVKM. The CDR3 length is 16 residues. The receptor's source is an adult with an advanced solid tumor such as melanoma, head and neck, liver or kidney cancer. V and J are TRBV28 and TRBJ1-5; 9 bases agree with TRBD1. Sequencing was performed on CD4+ or CD8+ T cells sorted from blood, taken in a trial of the OX40 agonist ivuxolimab. This CDR3 is CASTPFNRGRNQPQHF. The CDR3 DNA reads TGTGCCAGCACCCCCTTCAACAGGGGGCGCAATCAGCCCCAGCATTTT.